The rows below give T cell receptor beta chains drawn from one sample of a study of metastatic and nonmetastatic thyroid tumors. MiXCR was used by TCRdb to re-call the PCR reads. The sample carries about 10,000 clones, 32% recorded once. The sequenced material came from tumor tissue. The receptors come from a female donor with papillary thyroid cancer or a benign thyroid nodule (not recorded which). Some clones in this sample may be carry-over from other donors' samples. The CDR3 runs from the conserved cysteine through the conserved F or W. The D gene is left open where the match is weak. Rows give clone size only sometimes, using once, few, many, or a class for an expanded clone.

V gene	D gene	J gene	clone size	CDR3 protein	CDR3 DNA
TRBV20-1	NA	TRBJ1-6	NA	CSARDGDLNSPLHF	TGCAGTGCTAGAGATGGGGACTTGAATTCACCCCTCCACTTT
TRBV11-1	NA	TRBJ2-7	NA	CASTNRASVDEQYF	TGTGCCAGCACCAATCGGGCTAGCGTCGACGAGCAGTACTTC
TRBV6-1	NA	TRBJ1-4	many	CATGRQTSNEKLFF	TGTGCCACAGGTCGACAGACCTCTAATGAAAAACTGTTTTTT
TRBV6-4	NA	TRBJ1-1	few	CASSVGGGNTEAFF	TGTGCCAGCAGTGTGGGTGGGGGTAACACTGAAGCTTTCTTT
TRBV5-1	TRBD1	TRBJ1-2	NA	CASSWDRAIIGTNYGYTF	TGCGCCAGCAGCTGGGACAGGGCCATAATTGGGACTAACTATGGCTACACCTTC
TRBV19	TRBD2	TRBJ2-7	medium-sized	CASSGGGRLTYEQYF	TGTGCCAGTAGTGGGGGCGGGAGGTTGACCTACGAGCAGTACTTC
TRBV2	TRBD1	TRBJ2-7	NA	CASRQGEYEQYF	TGTGCCAGCAGACAGGGGGAATACGAGCAGTACTTC
TRBV2	NA	TRBJ1-2	NA	CASSDVTANYGYTF	TGTGCCAGCAGTGATGTTACAGCTAACTATGGCTACACCTTC
TRBV19	NA	TRBJ1-2	NA	CASSILYYGYTF	TGTGCCAGTAGTATTCTATACTATGGCTACACCTTC
TRBV27	TRBD2	TRBJ2-7	large	CASSYLGGLADFYEQYF	TGTGCCAGCAGTTATCTGGGGGGACTAGCTGATTTCTACGAGCAGTACTTC
TRBV28	NA	TRBJ1-5	few	CASSHRQGGSNQPQHF	TGTGCCAGCAGTCACCGGCAAGGGGGTAGCAATCAGCCCCAGCATTTT
TRBV7-8	NA	TRBJ1-4	medium-sized	CASSPRAWTLHSSTNEKLFF	TGTGCCAGCAGCCCCCGCGCCTGGACACTGCATTCTTCAACTAATGAAAAACTGTTTTTT
TRBV20-1	NA	TRBJ1-3	medium-sized	CSASAGAGNTIYF	TGCAGTGCTAGTGCAGGGGCTGGAAACACCATATATTTT
TRBV5-6	NA	TRBJ2-7	medium-sized	CASSHSYEQYF	TGTGCCAGCAGCCACTCCTACGAGCAGTACTTC
TRBV12-3/TRBV12-4	TRBD1	TRBJ2-7	few	CASSDGQGLNEQYF	TGTGCCAGCAGCGACGGACAGGGTCTGAACGAGCAGTACTTC
TRBV20-1	NA	TRBJ1-2	NA	CSASPRDINGYTF	TGCAGTGCTTCGCCCCGGGACATTAATGGCTACACCTTC
TRBV4-2	TRBD2	TRBJ2-6	NA	CASSQALAVVTGANVLTF	TGTGCCAGCAGCCAAGCACTAGCGGTGGTGACTGGGGCCAACGTCCTGACTTTC
TRBV7-2	NA	TRBJ2-7	medium-sized	CASRDPRAYEQYF	TGTGCCAGCAGGGACCCAAGGGCCTACGAGCAGTACTTC
TRBV6-2/TRBV6-3	NA	TRBJ2-1	NA	CASSYGSSYNEQFF	TGTGCCAGCAGTTACGGGAGCTCCTACAATGAGCAGTTCTTC
TRBV7-6	NA	TRBJ1-3	medium-sized	CASSQDWSSGNTIYF	TGTGCCAGCAGCCAGGACTGGAGCTCTGGAAACACCATATATTTT
TRBV11-1	NA	TRBJ1-6	NA	CASSLGAGFYNSPLHF	TGTGCCAGCAGCTTAGGCGCGGGGTTTTATAATTCACCCCTCCACTTT
TRBV11-2	NA	TRBJ2-1	medium-sized	CASSLDEGRVNEQFF	TGTGCCAGCAGCTTAGATGAGGGCAGGGTCAATGAGCAGTTCTTC
TRBV7-6	NA	TRBJ2-1	many	CASSLSAAYNEQFF	TGTGCCAGCAGCTTAAGTGCTGCCTACAATGAGCAGTTCTTC
TRBV6-1	NA	TRBJ2-7	few	CASSFWGYEQYF	TGTGCCAGCAGCTTTTGGGGATACGAGCAGTACTTC
TRBV9	TRBD2	TRBJ2-2	NA	CASGGTSDRLGELFF	TGTGCCAGCGGAGGGACTAGCGATAGATTGGGGGAGCTGTTTTTT
TRBV5-6	TRBD2	TRBJ2-3	NA	CASSLISGSSRTDTQYF	TGTGCCAGCAGCTTGATTAGCGGGAGCTCCCGCACAGATACGCAGTATTTT
TRBV2	NA	TRBJ2-2	few	CASSYSVTGELFF	TGTGCCAGCAGCTACAGCGTCACCGGGGAGCTGTTTTTT
TRBV27	NA	TRBJ2-2	NA	CASSLSLYGYTGELFF	TGTGCCAGCAGTTTAAGCCTCTACGGTTACACCGGGGAGCTGTTTTTT
TRBV5-5	NA	TRBJ1-3	medium-sized	CASSLDRVSGNTIYF	TGTGCCAGCAGCTTGGACAGGGTCTCAGGAAACACCATATATTTT
TRBV7-2	TRBD2	TRBJ2-5	NA	CASSKGLAGAQGETQYF	TGTGCCAGCAGCAAGGGACTAGCGGGAGCTCAGGGAGAGACACAGTACTTC
TRBV20-1	NA	TRBJ2-7	NA	CSASARNSYEQYF	TGCAGTGCTAGTGCCAGAAACTCCTACGAGCAGTACTTC
TRBV2	TRBD1	TRBJ1-1	few	CASRRDSQAQAFF	TGTGCCAGCAGGCGGGACAGCCAAGCCCAAGCTTTCTTT
TRBV5-1	TRBD1	TRBJ2-2	NA	CASSTGTGGLTGELFF	TGCGCCAGCAGCACGGGGACAGGGGGATTAACCGGGGAGCTGTTTTTT
TRBV9	TRBD1	TRBJ1-5	once	CASSKGGQGAYQPQHF	TGTGCCAGCAGCAAAGGTGGACAGGGGGCTTATCAGCCCCAGCATTTT
TRBV11-2	NA	TRBJ2-1	medium-sized	CATGAKDDLDEQFF	TGTGCCACCGGGGCCAAAGACGACTTGGATGAGCAGTTCTTC
TRBV4-1	TRBD2	TRBJ2-7	NA	CASSEVRSSGSAYEQYF	TGCGCCAGCAGCGAAGTCCGTTCTAGCGGGAGTGCCTACGAGCAGTACTTC
TRBV19	NA	TRBJ1-1	medium-sized	CASSIWGLDTEAFF	TGTGCCAGTAGTATCTGGGGGCTGGACACTGAAGCTTTCTTT
TRBV6-7	NA	TRBJ2-2	NA	CASSYFCTGELFF	TGTGCCAGCAGTTACTTCTGCACCGGGGAGCTGTTTTTT
TRBV4-1	NA	TRBJ1-5	NA	CASSQVVQSSNQPQHF	TGCGCCAGCAGCCAAGTCGTCCAGTCTAGCAATCAGCCCCAGCATTTT
TRBV7-9	TRBD1	TRBJ2-3	medium-sized	CASSSGQADTDTQYF	TGTGCCAGCAGTTCGGGACAGGCGGACACAGATACGCAGTATTTT
TRBV27	TRBD2	TRBJ2-5	NA	CASSTMTSGSRKTQYF	TGTGCCAGCAGTACGATGACTAGCGGGAGCCGAAAGACCCAGTACTTC
TRBV6-5	NA	TRBJ1-5	medium-sized	CASSYLGDQPQHF	TGTGCCAGCAGTTACCTGGGGGATCAGCCCCAGCATTTT
TRBV11-2	TRBD1	TRBJ2-2	NA	CASSPHPDRERPGELFF	TGTGCCAGCAGCCCGCACCCGGACAGGGAGCGCCCCGGGGAGCTGTTTTTT
TRBV7-2	NA	TRBJ2-7	NA	CASSFRGASYEQYF	TGTGCCAGCAGCTTTAGAGGAGCCAGTTACGAGCAGTACTTC
TRBV20-1	NA	TRBJ2-5	many	CSASPSFVGETQYF	TGCAGTGCTAGCCCCAGTTTTGTTGGAGAGACCCAGTACTTC
TRBV20-1	NA	TRBJ2-7	NA	CSARKPGLKYEQYF	TGCAGTGCCAGGAAACCGGGCCTTAAGTACGAGCAGTACTTC
TRBV19	TRBD1	TRBJ1-5	few	CASSSTGGNQPQHF	TGTGCCAGTAGTTCGACAGGGGGAAATCAGCCCCAGCATTTT
TRBV3-1	NA	TRBJ2-1	few	CASSQDYRWADEQFF	TGTGCCAGCAGCCAAGACTACCGGTGGGCTGATGAGCAGTTCTTC
TRBV6-1	NA	TRBJ1-1	few	CASSENLQVTTEAFF	TGTGCCAGCAGTGAGAATCTACAGGTTACGACTGAAGCTTTCTTT
TRBV4-3	NA	TRBJ2-1	medium-sized	CASSQILAYEQFF	TGCGCCAGCAGCCAAATTTTAGCGTATGAGCAGTTCTTC